This TCR beta chain was identified during a study of blood T cell repertoires in COVID-19. Here immunoSEQ multiplex PCR was the method, and the copy in TCRdb shows in-frame clones only, minus some. The sample includes fewer than 100,000 clones, around 92% of them seen just once. The CDR3 is 11 amino acids. V dropped 6 bases and J dropped 6 bases, with 9 bases sitting between them. CDR1 and CDR2 (germline): MDHEN, SYDVKM. This receptor was taken from a woman in her forties or fifties in a cohort sampled during active COVID-19. The sample consisted of peripheral blood. The V and J genes are TRBV28 and TRBJ2-7; no definite D call. Here the CDR3 reads CASRLNTEQYF. CDR3 DNA sequence: TGTGCCAGCAGACTCAATACCGAGCAGTACTTC.